The sample holds a few counts of the clone carrying this T cell receptor beta chain. V gave up 5 bases and J gave up 4 bases, with 17 bases separating them. Germline loops: CDR1 LGHNT, CDR2 FRNRAP. This CDR3 has 16 residues. This specimen comes from a study of regulatory T cells in long-lasting Graves disease. HTBI primers from iRepertoire and Arm-PCR of CDR3 regions yielded the TCR beta libraries. One entry per CDR3 protein, called by TCRdb with MiXCR from the multiplex PCR reads. Of 530,000 or so distinct CDR3 sequences listed, roughly a sixth are singletons. Time point defined: newly diagnosed GD, antithyroid drugs for less than 3 months. RNA from PBMCs was the source of the TCR library. The same sample was also used in a study of T cells in Graves' hyperthyroidism and ophthalmopathy.

The source of this sequence is a man younger than 30 with Graves disease. The input for sequencing was peripheral blood mononuclear cells (PBMCs), taken at new diagnosis, from a patient treated with antithyroid drugs. The J gene is TRBJ2-2, the V gene TRBV12-5, with D perhaps assigned TRBD1 or TRBD2 (7 bases each). DNA of the CDR3: TGTGCTAGTGGTGGGAGGGACAGCATCCCCACCGGGGAGCTGTTTTTT. It yields the protein CASGGRDSIPTGELFF.